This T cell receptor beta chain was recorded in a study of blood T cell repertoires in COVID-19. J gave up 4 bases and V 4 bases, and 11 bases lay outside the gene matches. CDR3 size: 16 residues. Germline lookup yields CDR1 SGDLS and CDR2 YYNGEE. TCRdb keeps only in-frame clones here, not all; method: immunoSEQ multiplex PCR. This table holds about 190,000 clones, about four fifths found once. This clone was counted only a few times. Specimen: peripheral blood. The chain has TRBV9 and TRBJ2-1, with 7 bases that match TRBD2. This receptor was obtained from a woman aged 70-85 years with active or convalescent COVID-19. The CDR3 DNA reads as TGTGCCAGCAGCCCCCCGGGACTATCGAGGTACAATGAGCAGTTCTTC. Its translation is CASSPPGLSRYNEQFF.